The source of this T cell receptor (beta chain) is a study of somatic mutations in cytotoxic T cells in rheumatoid arthritis. Once isolated by positive magnetic bead selection, the CD4+ and CD8+ cells had their purity checked by flow cytometry. Regarding this clone: What it binds is unknown.

CDR1 SGHRS and CDR2 YFSETQ come from the germline V gene. Unmatched junction bases numbered 11, after V lost 4 bases and J lost 5 bases. The CDR3 is made up of 17 amino acids. Study findings and constraints: There were about an eighth of the roughly 60 patients in whom the largest CD8+ clone exceeded 20% of CD8+ cells.

The table came from immunoSEQ multiplex PCR; TCRdb's copy has only in-frame clones and leaves some out. The sample records approximately 9,400 clones, about three quarters being singletons. Sequencing was performed on CD8+ T cells sorted from blood. This TCR derives from a man aged 45 to 65 in good health. The rearrangement uses TRBV5-1 and TRBJ2-5; 13 bases are a match to TRBD2. The CDR3 reads CASSPGLAGAVSETQYF. The CDR3 coding sequence is TGCGCCAGCAGCCCTGGACTAGCGGGAGCGGTGAGTGAGACCCAGTACTTC.